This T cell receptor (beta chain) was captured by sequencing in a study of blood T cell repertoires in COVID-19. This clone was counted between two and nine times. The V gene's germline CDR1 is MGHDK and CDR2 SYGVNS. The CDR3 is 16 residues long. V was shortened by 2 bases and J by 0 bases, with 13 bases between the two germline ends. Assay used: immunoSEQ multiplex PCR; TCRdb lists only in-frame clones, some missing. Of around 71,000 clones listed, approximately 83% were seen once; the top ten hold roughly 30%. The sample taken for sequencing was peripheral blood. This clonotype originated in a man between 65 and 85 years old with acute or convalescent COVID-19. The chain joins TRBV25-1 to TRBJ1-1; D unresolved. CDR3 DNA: TGTGCCAGCAGTGAAATCGGGGAGGCCCTGAACACTGAAGCTTTCTTT. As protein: CASSEIGEALNTEAFF.